This TCR beta chain was sequenced for a study of blood T cell repertoires in COVID-19. Study in general: Acute and convalescent COVID-19 specimens originated in the United States, Italy and Spain. T cells, B-cell-depleted T cells, or PBMCs supplied cDNA or gDNA.

CDR3 length equals 15 residues. Germline V gene sequence: CDR1 SGDLS, CDR2 YYNGEE. V was trimmed by 4 bases and J by 4 bases, leaving 14 bases between them. This clone was recorded once. In the original processing: Quantification of nucleated cells was approximated via reference gene primer amplification. Some clones are missing from TCRdb's copy, which holds only in-frame ones; the method was immunoSEQ multiplex PCR. That table is the source of V, J and clone size, and D and trimming were worked out from the DNA. The profile shows about 55,000 clones, around nine tenths of them singletons. This receptor was obtained from a human donor with active COVID-19. The donor label of this sample is uncertain. The sample taken for sequencing was peripheral blood. J is TRBJ2-2 and V is TRBV9, with no clear D. CDR3 DNA: TGTGCCAGCAGCCCTCCCGGGTTCCGCACCGGGGAGCTGTTTTTT. Translated, it gives CASSPPGFRTGELFF.